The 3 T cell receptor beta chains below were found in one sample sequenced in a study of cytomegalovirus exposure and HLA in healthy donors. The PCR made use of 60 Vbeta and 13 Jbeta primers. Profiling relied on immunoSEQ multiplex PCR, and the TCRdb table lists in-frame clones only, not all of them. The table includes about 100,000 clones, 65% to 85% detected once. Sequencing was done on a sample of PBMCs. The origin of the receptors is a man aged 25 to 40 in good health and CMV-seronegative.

DNA for the CDR3: TGTGCCTGGAGTGGCTTTTCGGATGGCTACACCTTC. It translates to CAWSGFSDGYTF. The chain links TRBV30 to TRBJ1-2; D is unclear. Trimming left V 1 base short and J 6 bases short, with 9 bases between. Germline V gene lookup returns CDR1 GTSNPN and CDR2 SVGIG (reference sequence). This CDR3 has 12 amino acids. The full variable domain, with the rest looked up from reference TRBV30 and TRBJ1-2, is SQTIHQWPATLVQPVGSPLSLECTVEGTSNPNLYWYRQAAGRGLQLLFYSVGIGQISSEVPQNLSASRPQDRQFILSSKKLLLSDSGFYLCAWSGFSDGYTFGSGTRLTVV.

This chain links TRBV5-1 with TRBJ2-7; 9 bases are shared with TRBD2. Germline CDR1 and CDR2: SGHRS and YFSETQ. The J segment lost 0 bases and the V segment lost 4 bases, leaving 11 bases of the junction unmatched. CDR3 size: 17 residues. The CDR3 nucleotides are TGCGCCAGCAGCCTAACCTTAGCGGGAGCGAGCTCCTACGAGCAGTACTTC. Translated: CASSLTLAGASSYEQYF.

CDR3 in DNA: TGTGCCAGCAGCCGTCAGACAGGGGGCTTCGACACCATATATTTT. Its protein is CASSRQTGGFDTIYF. This chain links TRBV7-9 with TRBJ1-3, with 10 bases matching TRBD1. Trimming cost V 5 bases and J 8 bases; bases outside gene matches: 9. The CDR3 spans 15 residues. CDR1 and CDR2 from the germline V gene are SEHNR and FQNEAQ (reference sequence).